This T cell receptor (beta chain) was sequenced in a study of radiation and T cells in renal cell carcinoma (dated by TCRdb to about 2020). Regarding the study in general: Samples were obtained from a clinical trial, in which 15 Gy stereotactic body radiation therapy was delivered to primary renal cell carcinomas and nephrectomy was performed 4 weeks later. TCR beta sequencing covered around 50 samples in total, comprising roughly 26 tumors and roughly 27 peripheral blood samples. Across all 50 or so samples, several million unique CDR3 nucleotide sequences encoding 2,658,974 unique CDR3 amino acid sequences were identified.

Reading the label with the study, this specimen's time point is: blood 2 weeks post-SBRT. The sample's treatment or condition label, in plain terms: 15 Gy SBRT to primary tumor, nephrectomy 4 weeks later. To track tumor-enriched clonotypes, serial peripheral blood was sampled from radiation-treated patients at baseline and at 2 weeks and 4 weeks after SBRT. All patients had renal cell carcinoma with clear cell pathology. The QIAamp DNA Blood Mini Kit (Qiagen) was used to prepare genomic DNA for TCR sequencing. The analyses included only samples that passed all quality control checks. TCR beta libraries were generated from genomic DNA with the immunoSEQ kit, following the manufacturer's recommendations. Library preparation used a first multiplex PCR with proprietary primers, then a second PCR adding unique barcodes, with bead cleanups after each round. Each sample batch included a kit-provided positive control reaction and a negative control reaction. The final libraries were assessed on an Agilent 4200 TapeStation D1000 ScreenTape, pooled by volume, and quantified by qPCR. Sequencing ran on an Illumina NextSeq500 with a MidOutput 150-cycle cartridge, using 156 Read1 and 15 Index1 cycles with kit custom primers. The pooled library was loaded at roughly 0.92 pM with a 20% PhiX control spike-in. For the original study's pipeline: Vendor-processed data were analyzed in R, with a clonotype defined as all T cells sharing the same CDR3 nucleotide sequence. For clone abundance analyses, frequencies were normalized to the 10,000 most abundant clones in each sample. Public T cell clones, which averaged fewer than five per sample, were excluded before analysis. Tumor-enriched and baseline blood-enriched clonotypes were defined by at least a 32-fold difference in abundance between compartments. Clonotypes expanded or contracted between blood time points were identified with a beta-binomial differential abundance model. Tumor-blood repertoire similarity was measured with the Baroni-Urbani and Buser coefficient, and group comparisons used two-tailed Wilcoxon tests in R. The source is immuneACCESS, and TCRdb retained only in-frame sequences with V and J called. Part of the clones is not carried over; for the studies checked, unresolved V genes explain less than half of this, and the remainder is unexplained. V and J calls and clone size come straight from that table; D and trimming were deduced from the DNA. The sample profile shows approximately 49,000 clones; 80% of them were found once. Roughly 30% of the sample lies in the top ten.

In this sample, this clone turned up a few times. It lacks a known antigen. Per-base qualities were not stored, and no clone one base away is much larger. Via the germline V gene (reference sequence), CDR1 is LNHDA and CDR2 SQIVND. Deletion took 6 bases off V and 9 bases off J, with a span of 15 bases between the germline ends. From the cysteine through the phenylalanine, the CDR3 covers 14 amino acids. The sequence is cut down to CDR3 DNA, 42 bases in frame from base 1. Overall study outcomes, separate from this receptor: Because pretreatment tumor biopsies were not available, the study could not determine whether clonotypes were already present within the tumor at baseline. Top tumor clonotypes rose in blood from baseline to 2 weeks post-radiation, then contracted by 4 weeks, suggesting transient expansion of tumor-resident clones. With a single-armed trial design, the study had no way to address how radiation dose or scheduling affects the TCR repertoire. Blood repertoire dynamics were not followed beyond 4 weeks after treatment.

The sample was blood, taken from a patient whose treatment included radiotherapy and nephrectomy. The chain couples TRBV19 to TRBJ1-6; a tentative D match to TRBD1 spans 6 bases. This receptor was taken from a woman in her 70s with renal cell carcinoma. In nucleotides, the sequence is TGTGCCAGTAGGGAAGCAGGGGTGAGTTCACCCCTCCACTTT. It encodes CASREAGVSSPLHF.